Listed below are T cell receptor beta chains from one sample, sequenced in a study of identical twins. One entry per CDR3 protein, called by TCRdb with MiXCR from the 5' RACE reads. Among fewer than 250,000 distinct CDR3 sequences listed, 7% were seen once. This sample was also put to use in a study of yellow fever vaccine responses in identical twins.

What was sequenced was memory (CD45RO+) T cells sorted from blood. The receptor set was obtained from a woman between 18 and 29 years old in good health. The conserved cysteine and the conserved F or W are not part of the CDR3 here.

J gene: TRBJ1-2
CDR3 length: 15
V gene: TRBV12-3/TRBV12-4
CDR3 protein: ASSPSSRTGGTYGYT

J gene: TRBJ2-1
CDR3 length: 10
V gene: TRBV19
CDR3 protein: ASSFSLGEQF

J gene: TRBJ1-4
CDR3 length: 9
V gene: TRBV7-7
CDR3 protein: ASSEAGKLF

J gene: TRBJ2-7
CDR3 length: 11
V gene: TRBV6-2/TRBV6-3
CDR3 protein: ASSRRESDEQY

J gene: TRBJ2-7
CDR3 length: 13
V gene: TRBV28
CDR3 protein: ASSTRRAGVGEQY

J gene: TRBJ2-2
CDR3 length: 10
V gene: TRBV15
CDR3 protein: ATGLGVGELF

J gene: TRBJ2-1
CDR3 length: 13
V gene: TRBV5-5
CDR3 protein: ASSWVVTGSLEQF

J gene: TRBJ2-1
CDR3 length: 15
V gene: TRBV24-1
CDR3 protein: ATSDSLDLSSYNEQF

J gene: TRBJ2-1
CDR3 length: 13
V gene: TRBV19
CDR3 protein: ASSPVAGSYNEQF

J gene: TRBJ2-2
CDR3 length: 12
V gene: TRBV2
CDR3 protein: ASSERGNTGELF

J gene: TRBJ1-2
CDR3 length: 18
V gene: TRBV15
CDR3 protein: ATSRDSARDVTSMRYGYT

J gene: TRBJ2-7
CDR3 length: 9
V gene: TRBV5-1
CDR3 protein: ASSLGDLAF

J gene: TRBJ2-1
CDR3 length: 15
V gene: TRBV10-3
CDR3 protein: AISESMAGPIGNEQF

J gene: TRBJ2-2
CDR3 length: 15
V gene: TRBV11-2
CDR3 protein: ASSFGRGRSNTGELF

J gene: TRBJ1-4
CDR3 length: 12
V gene: TRBV4-1
CDR3 protein: ASSQPVSNEKLF

J gene: TRBJ2-1
CDR3 length: 14
V gene: TRBV10-3
CDR3 protein: AISTQGQSSYNEQF

J gene: TRBJ2-6
CDR3 length: 15
V gene: TRBV7-6
CDR3 protein: ASSLRFQGAGANVLT

J gene: TRBJ2-7
CDR3 length: 15
V gene: TRBV4-1
CDR3 protein: ASSQEFIAGSSDEQY

J gene: TRBJ1-1
CDR3 length: 9
V gene: TRBV29-1
CDR3 protein: SVGGTNEAF

J gene: TRBJ2-3
CDR3 length: 13
V gene: TRBV12-3/TRBV12-4
CDR3 protein: ASNSGGAVTDTQY

J gene: TRBJ2-1
CDR3 length: 14
V gene: TRBV6-1
CDR3 protein: ASPDPGRPTYNEQF

J gene: TRBJ1-2
CDR3 length: 12
V gene: TRBV5-5
CDR3 protein: ASSFLKEIYGYT

J gene: TRBJ1-3
CDR3 length: 13
V gene: TRBV18
CDR3 protein: ASSSLAVSGNTIY

J gene: TRBJ2-3
CDR3 length: 13
V gene: TRBV14
CDR3 protein: ASSQVLATADTQY

J gene: TRBJ1-2
CDR3 length: 15
V gene: TRBV5-6
CDR3 protein: ASSPTGGTDGGYGYT

J gene: TRBJ2-4
CDR3 length: 14
V gene: TRBV28
CDR3 protein: ASSLLTGDSKNIQY

J gene: TRBJ1-1
CDR3 length: 13
V gene: TRBV7-9
CDR3 protein: ASSLAGPGTSVAF

J gene: TRBJ2-1
CDR3 length: 12
V gene: TRBV15
CDR3 protein: ATSRDQGPGVVF

J gene: TRBJ2-7
CDR3 length: 9
V gene: TRBV18
CDR3 protein: ASSSTTGES

J gene: TRBJ2-1
CDR3 length: 11
V gene: TRBV29-1
CDR3 protein: SVGALSGNEQF

J gene: TRBJ2-7
CDR3 length: 12
V gene: TRBV4-1
CDR3 protein: ASSQHLVSYEQY

J gene: TRBJ1-1
CDR3 length: 10
V gene: TRBV12-3/TRBV12-4
CDR3 protein: ASSFLRGEAF

J gene: TRBJ2-5
CDR3 length: 11
V gene: TRBV2
CDR3 protein: ASAKAGPRAQY

J gene: TRBJ2-2
CDR3 length: 17
V gene: TRBV11-2
CDR3 protein: ASSLVGQSFAWNTGELF

J gene: TRBJ2-1
CDR3 length: 12
V gene: TRBV9
CDR3 protein: ASSVVDSYNEQF